What follows are 26 T cell receptor beta chains derived from one specimen sequenced in a study of somatic mutations in cytotoxic T cells in rheumatoid arthritis. TCRdb's copy holds only in-frame clones and misses some; the assay was immunoSEQ multiplex PCR. This table has about 19,000 clones, about 83% appearing once. The sample comprised CD8+ T cells sorted from blood. The receptors originated from an adult with rheumatoid arthritis.

For the CDR3, the DNA is TGTGCCAGCAGCCCAGGGGTACAGCAAGAGACCCAGTACTTC. The encoded protein is CASSPGVQQETQYF. This chain connects TRBV9 to TRBJ2-5, with a weak D call TRBD1 (6 bases). V was trimmed by 4 bases and J by 2 bases, leaving 12 bases between them. In germline, CDR1 is SGDLS, CDR2 YYNGEE. The CDR3 has 14 amino acids.

The chain carries TRBV5-6 and TRBJ1-6, with D possibly TRBD1 on 6 matching bases. The CDR3 is 16 amino acids. Germline CDR1 is SGHDT and CDR2 is YYEEEE. The V end lost 0 bases, the J end lost 4 bases, and 11 bases lay between the germline ends. CDR3 in DNA: TGTGCCAGCAGCTTGGGGACAGCCGGATATAATTCACCCCTCCACTTT. Translating it yields CASSLGTAGYNSPLHF.

The chain has TRBV29-1 and TRBJ2-1; D possibly uses TRBD1 or TRBD2 (5 bases each). The length of the CDR3 is 12 residues. Trimming removed 4 bases from V and 6 bases from J, with 10 bases in between. Looked up from germline, CDR1 is SQVTM and CDR2 is ANQGSEA. The CDR3 protein is CSVVYGANEQFF. The CDR3 DNA is TGCAGCGTTGTATACGGGGCCAATGAGCAGTTCTTC.

This clone occurred a few times. The chain is built from TRBV13 and TRBJ2-7; D not resolved. The germline V gene encodes CDR1 PRHDT and CDR2 FYEKMQ (reference sequence). The CDR3 is 14 residues long. With 5 bases removed from V and 5 bases from J, the gap between germline ends came to 16 bases. CDR3 in DNA: TGTGCCAGCAGCCCGCCCTCACTATACCACGAGCAGTACTTC. Encoded protein: CASSPPSLYHEQYF.

V usage is TRBV7-8 and J usage is TRBJ2-7; possibly TRBD1 or TRBD2 for D (7 bases each). The CDR3 is 15 residues long. The V gene lost 5 bases and the J gene lost 3 bases, with 17 bases spanning the gap. CDR1 is SGHVS and CDR2 is FQNEAQ in the germline V gene. The chain's CDR3 is CASSETGRGNYEQYF. Written as DNA, the CDR3 is TGTGCCAGCAGCGAGACAGGGAGGGGAAACTACGAGCAGTACTTC.

The genes are TRBV13 and TRBJ2-1, with no clear D. With 1 base removed from V and 6 bases from J, the gap between germline ends came to 7 bases. Per germline, CDR1 PRHDT and CDR2 FYEKMQ (reference sequence). The CDR3 loop spans 13 amino acids. The CDR3 DNA follows: TGTGCCAGCAGCTTAGAAGTAGCCAATGAGCAGTTCTTC. Encoded protein: CASSLEVANEQFF.

V gene TRBV4-2 combines with J gene TRBJ1-5, with D possibly matching TRBD1 (6 bases). The CDR3 covers 16 residues. V was cut by 3 bases and J by 3 bases, with 15 bases left in between. From germline, CDR1 is LGHNA and CDR2 YNFKEQ. In DNA form, the CDR3 reads TGTGCCAGCAGCCAGTCGAGCGGACAGTACAATCAGCCCCAGCATTTT. Translating gives CASSQSSGQYNQPQHF.

The chain joins TRBV5-1 to TRBJ1-1; 7 positions agree with TRBD1. Germline CDR1 is SGHRS and CDR2 is YFSETQ. The V gene end was trimmed by 4 bases and the J gene end by 4 bases; junction bases not matched to a gene: 13. The CDR3 is 16 amino acids. As DNA, the CDR3 is TGCGCCAGCAGCCCTGACAGCCGCAGGGGGGTCACTGAAGCTTTCTTT. Its protein is CASSPDSRRGVTEAFF.

The V gene is TRBV27, the J gene TRBJ2-1; maybe TRBD2 (6 bases). The CDR3 sequence is 15 residues long. V lost 5 bases to trimming and J lost 6 bases, with 17 bases between them. Per the germline V gene, CDR1 is MNHEY and CDR2 is SMNVEV (reference sequence). The CDR3 region has the DNA TGTGCCAGCAGTAAGTTGCGGGATCCGATCAATGAGCAGTTCTTC. Translated: CASSKLRDPINEQFF.

The chain is built from TRBV27 and TRBJ2-2; 11 nucleotides align to TRBD2. The CDR3 is made up of 18 amino acids. Germline CDR1 reads MNHEY; CDR2 reads SMNVEV (reference sequence). J lost 0 bases, V lost 8 bases, and 11 bases had no gene match. CDR3 loop: CASSPRTSGRTNTGELFF. The CDR3 nucleotides are TGTGCCAGCTCCCCGAGGACTAGCGGGCGGACGAACACCGGGGAGCTGTTTTTT.

V usage is TRBV19 and J usage is TRBJ1-2; no definite D call. CDR3 size: 12 residues. Trimming cost V 6 bases and J 0 bases, with 5 bases left between them. In germline, CDR1 is LNHDA, CDR2 SQIVND (reference sequence). The CDR3 protein is CASSGPNYGYTF. The CDR3 DNA follows: TGTGCCAGTAGCGGACCTAACTATGGCTACACCTTC.

The CDR3 DNA reads TGTGCCAGCTCACCAGGGCAGAACTACGAGCAGTACGTC. Translation gives CASSPGQNYEQYV. V and J are TRBV18 and TRBJ2-7; no clear D gene. Germline V gives CDR1 KGHSH, CDR2 LQKENI. The CDR3 runs to 13 residues. Trimming took 2 bases from V and 3 from J, leaving 8 bases between them.

The sample holds one count of this clone. The V and J genes are TRBV27 and TRBJ1-2, with 8 bases that match TRBD1. This CDR3 region has 15 residues. Trimming removed 6 bases from V and 8 bases from J; junction bases left unmatched: 14. Looked up from germline, CDR1 is MNHEY and CDR2 is SMNVEV (reference sequence). CDR3 sequence (DNA): TGTGCCAGCAGCAACTGGACAGGGAGAGTGGACGGCTACACCTTC. Amino acids: CASSNWTGRVDGYTF.

The rearrangement uses TRBV15 and TRBJ2-1; D gene uncertain. Trimming stripped 3 bases from V and 6 bases from J, with 12 bases between. The CDR3 runs to 14 residues. Germline V CDR1 and CDR2: LNHNV, YYDKDF (reference sequence). The CDR3 loop reads CATSRPPASNEQFF. CDR3 in DNA: TGTGCCACCAGCAGGCCCCCCGCTAGCAATGAGCAGTTCTTC.

The chain uses TRBV6-6 and TRBJ1-2; D is unclear. Deletions cut 2 bases from V and 4 bases from J, with 8 bases between. CDR1 and CDR2 (germline): MNHNY, SVGAGI (reference sequence). This CDR3 is built from 13 residues. In DNA, the CDR3 is TGTGCCAGCAGTTACGGGGTGGGCTATGGCTACACCTTC. This sequence encodes CASSYGVGYGYTF.

This chain links TRBV5-8 with TRBJ2-5; TRBD1 matches 10 bases. Germline trimming cut 0 bases from V and 5 bases from J; bases unmatched to any gene: 4. The length of the CDR3 is 15 residues. CDR1 is SGHTS, CDR2 YDEGEE, per germline. In DNA form, the CDR3 reads TGTGCCAGCAGCTTGGGACAGGGGGCGCGTGAGACCCAGTACTTC. Protein: CASSLGQGARETQYF. Drawing the rest from reference TRBV5-8 and TRBJ2-5, the complete variable domain is EAGVTQSPTHLIKTRGQQATLRCSPISGHTSVYWYQQALGLGLQFLLWYDEGEERNRGNFPPRFSGRQFPNYSSELNVNALELEDSALYLCASSLGQGARETQYFGPGTRLLVL.

The V gene is TRBV5-1, the J gene TRBJ2-3; maybe TRBD1 (5 bases). This CDR3 has 15 residues. CDR1 and CDR2 (germline): SGHRS, YFSETQ. Trimming removed 4 bases from V and 2 bases from J, with 14 bases in between. CDR3 sequence reads: CASSPVQGNTDTQYF. CDR3 DNA sequence: TGCGCCAGCAGCCCGGTCCAGGGTAACACAGATACGCAGTATTTT.

This chain links TRBV6-1 with TRBJ2-3, with D possibly TRBD1 on 5 matching bases. There are 15 residues in the CDR3. Germline V gives CDR1 MNHNS, CDR2 SASEGT. Trimming left V 2 bases short and J 0 bases short, with 9 bases between. The CDR3 DNA reads as TGTGCCAGCAGTGAACCAGGGTGGAGCACAGATACGCAGTATTTT. Amino acid sequence: CASSEPGWSTDTQYF.

The V call is TRBV6-1, the J call TRBJ2-2; 7 nucleotides line up with TRBD1. CDR3 length: 19 residues. V shed 4 bases, J shed 4 bases, and the junction held 18 bases outside the gene matches. The germline V gene encodes CDR1 MNHNS and CDR2 SASEGT. Written as DNA, the CDR3 is TGTGCCAGCAGTGCCTACCCAGGGGGTAACAGGGACCGCACCGGGGAGCTGTTTTTT. The encoded protein is CASSAYPGGNRDRTGELFF.

This clone was seen only once. The chain employs TRBV6-5 and TRBJ2-1; 7 bases are shared with TRBD2. Germline V gene data show CDR1 as MNHEY and CDR2 as SVGAGI. The CDR3 covers 15 residues. V shed 3 bases and J 4 bases; nucleotides not matched to a gene: 6. The CDR3 loop is CASSYGRGRYNEQFF. The CDR3, as DNA: TGTGCCAGCAGTTATGGGAGGGGAAGGTACAATGAGCAGTTCTTC.

This chain links TRBV9 with TRBJ2-1; 8 bases are a match to TRBD1. This CDR3 is 13 amino acids long. Germline lookup yields CDR1 SGDLS and CDR2 YYNGEE. With 3 bases clipped from V and 15 bases from J, the junction kept 11 bases outside the gene matches. The DNA of the CDR3 is TGTGCCAGCAGCGGCCGGGACAGGCGGATTCTGTTCTTC. Its protein is CASSGRDRRILFF.

The chain uses TRBV7-8 and TRBJ2-3; D is possibly TRBD2 (6 bases). The V end was cut by 4 bases, the J end by 0 bases, with 17 bases between. CDR1 is SGHVS and CDR2 is FQNEAQ in the germline V gene. This CDR3 has 17 residues. The CDR3 spells CASSSPLRGASTDTQYF. The CDR3 DNA sequence: TGTGCCAGCAGCTCCCCCCTGCGGGGTGCTAGCACAGATACGCAGTATTTT.

A single count supports this clone. This chain joins TRBV7-9 and TRBJ2-4; D may be TRBD1 (6 bases). Germline loops: CDR1 SEHNR, CDR2 FQNEAQ (reference sequence). The CDR3 spans 18 residues. V shed 5 bases and J shed 0 bases, with 20 bases lying between them. As DNA, the CDR3 is TGTGCCAGCAGCCACAAGGCTCAGGGGCCGTTAGCCAAAAACATTCAGTACTTC. Translating it yields CASSHKAQGPLAKNIQYF.

V is TRBV6-1 and J is TRBJ1-5; D remains unclear. V lost 3 bases to trimming and J lost 5 bases, with 14 bases between them. The CDR3 length is 15 residues. Germline V gene data show CDR1 as MNHNS and CDR2 as SASEGT. In nucleotides, the CDR3 is TGTGCCAGCAGTGATACCCGCGGGAGAGATCAGCCCCAGCATTTT. This codes for CASSDTRGRDQPQHF.

The rearrangement uses TRBV5-1 and TRBJ2-1; no clear D. The V gene lost 0 bases and the J gene lost 0 bases, with 4 bases spanning the gap. Germline-derived CDR1 and CDR2 are SGHRS and YFSETQ. This CDR3 has 14 residues. The CDR3 is CASSLVSSYNEQFF. The CDR3 DNA follows: TGCGCCAGCAGCTTGGTTAGCTCCTACAATGAGCAGTTCTTC.

The CDR3 DNA is TGTGCCAGCAGCCCGGGACAGGCATATCGCGAAAAACTGTTTTTT. This codes for CASSPGQAYREKLFF. The chain recombines TRBV27 with TRBJ1-4, with 8 nucleotides matching TRBD1. Germline CDR1 is MNHEY and CDR2 is SMNVEV (reference sequence). This CDR3 spans 15 amino acids. V gave up 6 bases and J gave up 8 bases; unmatched junction bases: 11.